This is a list of T cell receptor beta chains from one sample in a study of a mutant IDH1 vaccine in newly diagnosed glioma. Clones were sequenced by immunoSEQ multiplex PCR, and TCRdb holds only the in-frame ones, with some missing. There are tens of thousands of clones in the sample; about four fifths occur only once, and 3.5% to 4.5% lies in the top ten. These receptors' antigens are unknown. The sample was PBMCs, taken from a glioma patient whose treatment included an IDH1 peptide vaccine. Receptor source: a man aged 25-40 years with glioma. The CDR3 runs from the conserved cysteine through the conserved F or W. A D gene is named only where the DNA matches it firmly. Expanded clones are given a class, and other clones once, few, many or no size at all.

abundance: .
d_gene: TRBD1
j_gene: TRBJ2-2
v_gene: TRBV5-1
CDR3aa: CASSQGQGHTGELFF
CDR3nt: TGCGCCAGCAGCCAGGGACAGGGCCACACCGGGGAGCTGTTTTTT

abundance: .
d_gene: .
j_gene: TRBJ2-1
v_gene: TRBV6-5
CDR3aa: CASSYRVTISNNEQFF
CDR3nt: TGTGCCAGCAGTTACAGGGTTACCATCTCCAACAATGAGCAGTTCTTC

abundance: .
d_gene: .
j_gene: TRBJ2-6
v_gene: TRBV5-1
CDR3aa: CASSMGSGANVLTF
CDR3nt: TGCGCCAGCTCGATGGGGTCTGGGGCCAACGTCCTGACTTTC

abundance: .
d_gene: .
j_gene: TRBJ1-5
v_gene: TRBV7-9
CDR3aa: CASSPDSNQPQHF
CDR3nt: TGTGCCAGCAGTCCGGACAGCAATCAGCCCCAGCATTTT

abundance: .
d_gene: .
j_gene: TRBJ1-6
v_gene: TRBV10-1
CDR3aa: CASSPTQGSPLHF
CDR3nt: TGCGCCAGCAGCCCGACCCAGGGTTCACCCCTCCACTTT

abundance: once
d_gene: .
j_gene: TRBJ2-5
v_gene: TRBV11-2
CDR3aa: CASSLDLRDQTQYF
CDR3nt: TGTGCCAGCAGCTTAGATCTCAGGGACCAGACCCAGTACTTC

abundance: .
d_gene: TRBD1
j_gene: TRBJ2-7
v_gene: TRBV27
CDR3aa: CASSWGTGGYEQYF
CDR3nt: TGTGCCAGCAGTTGGGGGACAGGGGGCTACGAGCAGTACTTC

abundance: .
d_gene: .
j_gene: TRBJ2-7
v_gene: TRBV6-1
CDR3aa: CASRAGTDAYEQYF
CDR3nt: TGTGCCAGCAGGGCGGGGACAGATGCCTACGAGCAGTACTTC

abundance: .
d_gene: .
j_gene: TRBJ2-5
v_gene: TRBV4-1
CDR3aa: CASSPQGQGRGETQYF
CDR3nt: TGCGCCAGCAGCCCTCAGGGCCAGGGGAGGGGAGAGACCCAGTACTTC

abundance: .
d_gene: .
j_gene: TRBJ2-7
v_gene: TRBV7-2
CDR3aa: CASSFGGPVGYEQYF
CDR3nt: TGTGCCAGCAGCTTCGGGGGGCCTGTGGGCTACGAGCAGTACTTC

abundance: .
d_gene: .
j_gene: TRBJ1-5
v_gene: TRBV5-1
CDR3aa: CASSLQGPADQPQHF
CDR3nt: TGCGCCAGCAGCCTCCAAGGACCCGCAGATCAGCCCCAGCATTTT

abundance: .
d_gene: .
j_gene: TRBJ1-5
v_gene: TRBV21-1
CDR3aa: CASSKGLPGLSNQPQHF
CDR3nt: TGTGCCAGCAGCAAAGGGCTTCCGGGACTGAGCAATCAGCCCCAGCATTTT

abundance: .
d_gene: TRBD1
j_gene: TRBJ1-1
v_gene: TRBV28
CDR3aa: CATRGQGNPPSTEAFF
CDR3nt: TGTGCCACCCGAGGACAGGGGAATCCCCCGAGCACTGAAGCTTTCTTT

abundance: .
d_gene: .
j_gene: TRBJ2-7
v_gene: TRBV7-9
CDR3aa: CASSPARTYEQYF
CDR3nt: TGTGCCAGCAGCCCGGCCAGGACCTACGAGCAGTACTTC

abundance: .
d_gene: .
j_gene: TRBJ2-1
v_gene: TRBV28
CDR3aa: CASSSPQGINYNEQFF
CDR3nt: TGTGCCAGCAGTTCTCCCCAGGGTATTAACTACAATGAGCAGTTCTTC

abundance: few
d_gene: TRBD1
j_gene: TRBJ1-5
v_gene: TRBV2
CDR3aa: CASRIQGNSNQPQHF
CDR3nt: TGTGCCAGCAGAATACAGGGGAATAGCAATCAGCCCCAGCATTTT

abundance: .
d_gene: .
j_gene: TRBJ1-2
v_gene: TRBV7-9
CDR3aa: CASSLVVGDFYTF
CDR3nt: TGTGCCAGCAGCTTAGTGGTCGGGGACTTCTACACCTTC

abundance: .
d_gene: TRBD1
j_gene: TRBJ1-1
v_gene: TRBV10-3
CDR3aa: CAISELISRGYTEAFF
CDR3nt: TGTGCCATCAGTGAGCTTATATCCAGGGGGTACACTGAAGCTTTCTTT

abundance: .
d_gene: TRBD1
j_gene: TRBJ2-7
v_gene: TRBV11-2
CDR3aa: CASSSPDRGSSYEQYF
CDR3nt: TGTGCCAGCAGCTCGCCCGACAGGGGGAGCTCCTACGAGCAGTACTTC

abundance: .
d_gene: .
j_gene: TRBJ2-3
v_gene: TRBV9
CDR3aa: CASSVSEPSRWGSRTDTQYF
CDR3nt: TGTGCCAGCAGCGTATCCGAACCGAGTAGATGGGGGTCCAGGACAGATACGCAGTATTTT

abundance: once
d_gene: TRBD2
j_gene: TRBJ2-3
v_gene: TRBV4-2
CDR3aa: CASSQDLAGGTDTQYF
CDR3nt: TGTGCCAGCAGCCAAGATCTAGCGGGGGGGACAGATACGCAGTATTTT

abundance: .
d_gene: .
j_gene: TRBJ1-1
v_gene: TRBV10-1
CDR3aa: CASKSGQMNTEAFF
CDR3nt: TGCGCCAGCAAATCCGGACAGATGAACACTGAAGCTTTCTTT

abundance: .
d_gene: .
j_gene: TRBJ1-5
v_gene: TRBV5-6
CDR3aa: CASSHRGARVNQPQHF
CDR3nt: TGTGCCAGCAGTCATCGAGGAGCCAGGGTGAACCAGCCCCAGCATTTT

abundance: .
d_gene: .
j_gene: TRBJ1-1
v_gene: TRBV9
CDR3aa: CASSVEGHTEAFF
CDR3nt: TGTGCCAGCAGCGTAGAGGGACACACTGAAGCTTTCTTT

abundance: .
d_gene: .
j_gene: TRBJ1-1
v_gene: TRBV27
CDR3aa: CASSPRASNTEAFF
CDR3nt: TGTGCCAGCAGTCCTCGGGCCTCGAACACTGAAGCTTTCTTT

abundance: .
d_gene: TRBD2
j_gene: TRBJ2-1
v_gene: TRBV19
CDR3aa: CASSWTSGRYNEQFF
CDR3nt: TGTGCCAGTAGTTGGACTAGCGGGCGCTACAATGAGCAGTTCTTC

abundance: .
d_gene: .
j_gene: TRBJ2-5
v_gene: TRBV20-1
CDR3aa: CSAHKSETQYF
CDR3nt: TGCAGTGCCCATAAGTCAGAGACCCAGTACTTC

abundance: .
d_gene: .
j_gene: TRBJ2-2
v_gene: TRBV18
CDR3aa: CASSPLDTGELFF
CDR3nt: TGTGCCAGCTCACCACTAGACACCGGGGAGCTGTTTTTT

abundance: .
d_gene: .
j_gene: TRBJ1-2
v_gene: TRBV12-5
CDR3aa: CASGPSREGYTF
CDR3nt: TGTGCTAGTGGCCCCTCGAGGGAAGGCTACACCTTC

abundance: .
d_gene: .
j_gene: TRBJ1-2
v_gene: TRBV27
CDR3aa: CASSLWGEYGYTF
CDR3nt: TGTGCCAGCAGTTTATGGGGGGAGTATGGCTACACCTTC

abundance: once
d_gene: .
j_gene: TRBJ2-2
v_gene: TRBV7-7
CDR3aa: CASSLHPGGELFF
CDR3nt: TGTGCCAGCAGCTTACACCCTGGCGGGGAGCTGTTTTTT

abundance: .
d_gene: .
j_gene: TRBJ1-1
v_gene: TRBV19
CDR3aa: CASVNWGVSAEAFF
CDR3nt: TGTGCCAGTGTAAACTGGGGGGTTTCGGCTGAAGCTTTCTTT

abundance: .
d_gene: TRBD1
j_gene: TRBJ1-2
v_gene: TRBV28
CDR3aa: CASSHSWTGNYGYTF
CDR3nt: TGTGCCAGCAGTCACTCCTGGACAGGGAACTATGGCTACACCTTC

abundance: .
d_gene: TRBD1
j_gene: TRBJ2-7
v_gene: TRBV7-6
CDR3aa: CASSSSTGDASLYF
CDR3nt: TGTGCCAGCAGCTCGTCGACAGGGGATGCATCCCTTTACTTC